The clone carrying this T cell receptor (beta chain) was found once. Original processing methods: Researchers report that nucleated cell counts were estimated from reference gene primer amplification. Assay used: immunoSEQ multiplex PCR; TCRdb lists only in-frame clones, some missing. Clonal size and the V and J genes are those of that table, whereas D and trimming came from the DNA. The data contain a few hundred thousand clones, around 84% of them seen just once; the ten biggest clones take up about 8.9%. This specimen belongs to a study of blood T cell repertoires in COVID-19. Overall study: Researchers got acute and convalescent COVID-19 samples from the United States, Italy and Spain. Nucleic acid was either cDNA or gDNA, and it came from T cells, B-cell-depleted T cells, or PBMCs.

This clonotype was sampled from a man in his forties or fifties with active or convalescent COVID-19. The sequenced sample was peripheral blood.

As DNA, the CDR3 is TGTGCCACCAGCAGACTAGCGGGGGCCCGCTCCTACAATGAGCAGTTCTTC. Translation: CATSRLAGARSYNEQFF. The chain combines TRBV15 with TRBJ2-1; 10 bases fit TRBD2. Germline CDR1 LNHNV, CDR2 YYDKDF (reference sequence). J gave up 0 bases and V 2 bases, and 4 bases lay outside the gene matches. This CDR3 has 17 amino acids. Combining the CDR3 with reference TRBV15 and TRBJ2-1 gives the whole variable domain DAMVIQNPRYQVTQFGKPVTLSCSQTLNHNVMYWYQQKSSQAPKLLFHYYDKDFNNEADTPDNFQSRRPNTSFCFLDIRSPGLGDTAMYLCATSRLAGARSYNEQFFGPGTRLTVL.